This TCR beta chain is from a study of blood T cell repertoires in COVID-19. Study as a whole: In each case, the material was cDNA or gDNA derived from T cells, B-cell-depleted T cells, or PBMCs.

This clone was observed a handful of times. Germline V gene data show CDR1 as LGHNA and CDR2 as YNFKEQ. The CDR3 length is 13 residues. J lost 0 bases, V lost 10 bases, and 3 bases had no gene match. Profiled with immunoSEQ multiplex PCR; TCRdb holds only in-frame clones, not every one. The table shows roughly 210,000 clones, with about 88% occurring only once. The chain is built from TRBV4-2 and TRBJ1-2; TRBD1 matches 9 bases. The sequenced sample was peripheral blood. This TCR was recovered from a man between 65 and 80 years old with acute or convalescent COVID-19. The CDR3 DNA follows: TGTGCCACCGGGGACAGGGCTAACTATGGCTACACCTTC. Protein sequence: CATGDRANYGYTF.